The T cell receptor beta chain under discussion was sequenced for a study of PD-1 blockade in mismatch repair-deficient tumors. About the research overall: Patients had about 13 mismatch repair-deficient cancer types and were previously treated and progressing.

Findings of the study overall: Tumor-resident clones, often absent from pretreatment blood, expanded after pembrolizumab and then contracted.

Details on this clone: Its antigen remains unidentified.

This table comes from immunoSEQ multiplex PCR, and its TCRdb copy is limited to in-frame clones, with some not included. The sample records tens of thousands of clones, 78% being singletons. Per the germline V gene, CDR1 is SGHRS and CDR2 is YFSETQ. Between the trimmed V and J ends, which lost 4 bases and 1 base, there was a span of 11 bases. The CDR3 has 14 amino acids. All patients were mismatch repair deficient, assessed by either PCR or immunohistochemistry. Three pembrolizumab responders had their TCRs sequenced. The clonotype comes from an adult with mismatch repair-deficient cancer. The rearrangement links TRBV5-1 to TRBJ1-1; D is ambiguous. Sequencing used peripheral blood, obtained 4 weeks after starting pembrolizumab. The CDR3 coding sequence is TGCGCCAGCAGCCCCTGGGGTGGGAACACTGAAGCTTTCTTT. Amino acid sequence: CASSPWGGNTEAFF.